Below are 21 T cell receptor beta chains sequenced from a single sample in a study of shared clonotypes between healthy human individuals. Some clones are missing from TCRdb's copy, which holds only in-frame ones; the method was immunoSEQ multiplex PCR. This sample has millions of clones, with more than 90% found just once. Sequenced: naive CD4+ T cells sorted from blood. Subset here: CD45RA+ positively selected. Receptors originate from a man aged 18 to 35 in good health.

The genes are TRBV5-6 and TRBJ1-4; TRBD1 is a possible D gene (5 bases). V was trimmed by 3 bases and J by 4 bases, leaving 13 bases between them. The length of the CDR3 is 15 residues. Germline V gives CDR1 SGHDT, CDR2 YYEEEE. The CDR3 coding sequence is TGTGCCAGCAGCTCCGTGGGGGGAGGTAATGAAAAACTGTTTTTT. This translates into CASSSVGGGNEKLFF.

For this clone: Other DNA sequences in the sample encode the same CDR3. This chain links TRBV6-5 with TRBJ2-6; unclear D gene. The germline V gene encodes CDR1 MNHEY and CDR2 SVGAGI. Trimming took off 2 bases at V and 4 bases at J, with 9 bases between the two ends. CDR3 size: 15 residues. DNA of the CDR3: TGTGCCAGCAGTTACGTGGGTGCCGGGGCCAACGTCCTGACTTTC. It specifies CASSYVGAGANVLTF.

The genes are TRBV9 and TRBJ2-1; weak D call: TRBD2 (5 bases). In germline, CDR1 is SGDLS, CDR2 YYNGEE. The CDR3 loop spans 16 amino acids. Trimming shortened V by 4 bases and J by 8 bases, and 22 bases separated the two germline ends. The CDR3 loop is CASSPRLTPGKHEQFF. In nucleotides, the CDR3 is TGTGCCAGCAGCCCTCGGCTTACCCCGGGGAAACATGAGCAGTTCTTC.

The chain couples TRBV5-4 to TRBJ2-7; 10 bases are a match to TRBD1. Germline V lookup: CDR1 SGHNT, CDR2 YYREEE (reference sequence). CDR3 length: 16 residues. V lost 0 bases to trimming and J lost 3 bases; unmatched junction nucleotides: 6. The CDR3 sequence is CASSLGGTGVSYEQYF. Here the CDR3 DNA reads TGTGCCAGCAGCTTGGGCGGGACAGGGGTGAGCTACGAGCAGTACTTC.

This chain connects TRBV7-9 to TRBJ2-3; 7 nucleotides agree with TRBD1. The V and J ends lost 3 bases and 8 bases, in that order; junction bases with no gene match: 5. CDR1 is SEHNR and CDR2 is FQNEAQ in the germline V gene (reference sequence). The CDR3 runs 13 residues. The CDR3 DNA is TGTGCCAGCAGCTTGGTGGGACAGCCTACGCAGTATTTT. Residues: CASSLVGQPTQYF.

The chain combines TRBV25-1 with TRBJ1-2; 7 bases line up with TRBD1. The CDR3 is 15 amino acids. Germline trimming cut 2 bases from V and 2 bases from J; bases unmatched to any gene: 5. Germline V gene data show CDR1 as MGHDK and CDR2 as SYGVNS. The CDR3 coding sequence is TGTGCCAGCAGTGAACCCGGACAGGACAACTATGGCTACACCTTC. Translating gives CASSEPGQDNYGYTF.

The V and J genes are TRBV11-1 and TRBJ2-2, with 7 bases identical to TRBD2. CDR1 and CDR2 from the germline V gene are SGHAT and FQDESV (reference sequence). The V segment lost 1 base and the J segment 5 bases; nucleotides outside the gene matches: 1. The CDR3 consists of 14 residues. The CDR3 sequence: CASSLGEGTGELFF. Here the CDR3 DNA reads TGTGCCAGCAGCTTAGGGGAGGGGACCGGGGAGCTGTTTTTT.

The chain employs TRBV7-9 and TRBJ1-3; TRBD1 aligns across 8 bases. With V trimmed by 5 bases and J by 0 bases, 12 bases remained unmatched. This CDR3 spans 18 amino acids. Germline CDR1 SEHNR, CDR2 FQNEAQ (reference sequence). CDR3 loop: CASSPPRGTGLSGNTIYF. The DNA for the CDR3 is TGTGCCAGCAGCCCCCCCCGCGGGACAGGCCTCTCTGGAAACACCATATATTTT.

CDR3 protein: CASSLGLAGGNTQYF. CDR3 nucleotide sequence: TGTGCCAGTAGCCTTGGGCTAGCGGGGGGAAATACGCAGTATTTT. The chain links TRBV19 to TRBJ2-3; TRBD2 aligns across 11 bases. The CDR3 spans 15 residues. V shed 6 bases, J shed 7 bases, and the junction held 9 bases outside the gene matches. The germline CDR1 and CDR2 sequences are LNHDA and SQIVND (reference sequence). The full variable domain, with the rest looked up from reference TRBV19 and TRBJ2-3, is DGGITQSPKYLFRKEGQNVTLSCEQNLNHDAMYWYRQDPGQGLRLIYYSQIVNDFQKGDIAEGYSVSREKKESFPLTVTSAQKNPTAFYLCASSLGLAGGNTQYFGPGTRLTVL.

This chain links TRBV2 with TRBJ1-6; 8 positions match TRBD1. Trimming took 4 bases from V and 7 from J; bases not matched to a gene: 6. CDR3 size: 15 residues. From germline, CDR1 is SNHLY and CDR2 FYNNEI. As DNA, the CDR3 is TGTGCCAGCAGTGGGACAGGGACCCTAAATTCACCCCTCCACTTT. Translation gives CASSGTGTLNSPLHF.

In regard to this clone: This specimen includes other DNA sequences encoding the same CDR3. This chain links TRBV6-5 with TRBJ2-7; weak D call: TRBD1 (7 bases). The CDR3 has 11 amino acids. The ends were cut back, 8 bases at V and 6 bases at J, with 11 bases in the middle. The germline V gene has CDR1 MNHEY and CDR2 SVGAGI. CDR3 amino acids: CASGQGGEQYF. CDR3 DNA sequence: TGTGCCAGCGGTCAGGGGGGCGAGCAGTACTTC.

V is TRBV5-6 and J is TRBJ2-4, with 12 bases lining up with TRBD1. Germline CDR1 and CDR2: SGHDT and YYEEEE. J gave up 1 base and V 0 bases, and 5 bases lay outside the gene matches. The CDR3 sequence is 18 residues long. The CDR3: CASSLEGQGAIAKNIQYF. As DNA, the CDR3 is TGTGCCAGCAGCTTGGAGGGACAGGGGGCCATCGCCAAAAACATTCAGTACTTC.

This clone was counted a single time. CDR3 nucleotide sequence: TGTGCCAGCTCACCTGGACAGACTTTCGGCGAGCAGTACTTC. Protein product: CASSPGQTFGEQYF. V gene TRBV18 combines with J gene TRBJ2-7; tentative D call: TRBD1 (6 bases). Between the trimmed V and J ends, which lost 3 bases and 6 bases, there was a span of 15 bases. This CDR3 spans 14 amino acids. Germline V gene sequence: CDR1 KGHSH, CDR2 LQKENI.

This chain joins TRBV2 and TRBJ2-1; D call uncertain. The ends were cut back, 4 bases at V and 0 bases at J, with 10 bases in the middle. This CDR3 has 15 amino acids. Germline V gene lookup returns CDR1 SNHLY and CDR2 FYNNEI. The CDR3 spells CASSANPSSYNEQFF. CDR3 sequence (DNA): TGTGCCAGCAGTGCAAATCCTAGCTCCTACAATGAGCAGTTCTTC.

This chain links TRBV4-3 with TRBJ2-3, with no clear D. Trimming stripped 0 bases from V and 4 bases from J, with 11 bases between. The length of the CDR3 is 15 residues. CDR1 LGHNA and CDR2 YSLEER come from the germline V gene. Here the CDR3 reads CASSQEGSRSDTQYF. The CDR3 DNA follows: TGCGCCAGCAGCCAAGAAGGTAGTAGGTCAGATACGCAGTATTTT.

The rearrangement links TRBV6-5 to TRBJ1-5; 8 bases match TRBD1. Germline-derived CDR1 and CDR2 are MNHEY and SVGAGI. CDR3 length: 15 amino acids. V trimming: 6 bases; J trimming: 1 base; junction bases outside the gene matches: 5. This CDR3 is CASRSDRVSNQPQHF. Here the CDR3 DNA reads TGTGCCAGCAGATCGGACAGGGTCAGCAATCAGCCCCAGCATTTT.

The chain links TRBV29-1 to TRBJ2-5; 10 bases agree with TRBD1. V shed 6 bases, J shed 5 bases, and the junction held 21 bases outside the gene matches. The CDR3 sequence is 18 residues long. Germline-derived CDR1 and CDR2 are SQVTM and ANQGSEA. The CDR3, as DNA: TGCAGCGTGGAACATGGCATCTTCGGACAGGGGGAATGGGAGACCCAGTACTTC. Its translation: CSVEHGIFGQGEWETQYF.

The chain combines TRBV7-3 with TRBJ1-1; D may be TRBD1 (5 bases). Germline CDR1 reads SGHTA; CDR2 reads FQGTGA. This CDR3 spans 13 amino acids. The germline V and J ends were trimmed by 3 bases and 6 bases, with 11 bases remaining between them. DNA for the CDR3: TGTGCCAGCAGCTTTAGCAGGGTCCCTGAAGCTTTCTTT. Its protein product is CASSFSRVPEAFF.

The chain recombines TRBV6-1 with TRBJ1-4, with 10 bases identical to TRBD1. Germline values: CDR1 MNHNS, CDR2 SASEGT. Trimming removed 3 bases from V and 6 bases from J; junction bases left unmatched: 4. The CDR3 contains 15 residues. The CDR3 here is CASSERDRGDEKLFF. Written as DNA, the CDR3 is TGTGCCAGCAGTGAGAGGGACAGGGGAGATGAAAAACTGTTTTTT.

This chain joins TRBV6-5 and TRBJ2-7, with 10 nucleotides matching TRBD1. This CDR3 contains 16 residues. With V trimmed by 4 bases and J by 3 bases, 9 bases remained unmatched. The germline CDR1 and CDR2 sequences are MNHEY and SVGAGI. The CDR3 coding sequence is TGTGCCAGCAGTTCCCGTCCGGGACAGGGGATCTACGAGCAGTACTTC. This translates into CASSSRPGQGIYEQYF.

The rearrangement joins TRBV21-1 to TRBJ2-3; TRBD2 is the table's D call and was not checked against the DNA. TRBV21-1 is a recognized pseudogene. This CDR3 has 13 amino acids. The CDR3 region has the DNA TGTGCCAGCAGATCTGAGCGGACAGATACGCAGTATTTT. Translation: CASRSERTDTQYF.